This T cell receptor beta chain was obtained from a study of OX40 agonist ivuxolimab in advanced cancers. In the study overall: Ivuxolimab, an agonistic anti-OX40 (CD134) antibody, was given to patients. A diagnosis of hepatocellular carcinoma, melanoma, renal cell or head and neck cancer was present in dose-escalation patients. Study conclusions and caveats: Some nonresponders also had low normalized T-cell clonal expansion.

Libraries were prepared by immunoSEQ multiplex PCR; TCRdb keeps only in-frame clonotypes and omits some of them. This table has 90,000 to 120,000 clones, approximately 90% appearing once. Concerning this clone: The antigen is not known.

The TCR was taken from an adult with an advanced solid tumor such as melanoma, head and neck, liver or kidney cancer. The input for sequencing was CD4+ or CD8+ T cells sorted from blood, taken in a trial of the OX40 agonist ivuxolimab.

The CDR3 protein is CATGEAGGTEAFF. The CDR3 DNA follows: TGTGCCACCGGCGAGGCAGGGGGAACTGAAGCTTTCTTT. The chain combines TRBV19 with TRBJ1-1; 7 bases align to TRBD1. J was trimmed by 5 bases and V by 10 bases; bases with no gene match: 10. The CDR3 extends over 13 amino acids. Per the germline V gene, CDR1 is LNHDA and CDR2 is SQIVND (reference sequence). The complete variable domain, with remaining parts taken from reference TRBV19 and TRBJ1-1, reads DGGITQSPKYLFRKEGQNVTLSCEQNLNHDAMYWYRQDPGQGLRLIYYSQIVNDFQKGDIAEGYSVSREKKESFPLTVTSAQKNPTAFYLCATGEAGGTEAFFGQGTRLTVV.